Listed below are T cell receptor beta chains from one sample, sequenced in a study of blood T cell repertoires in COVID-19. Here immunoSEQ multiplex PCR was the method, and the copy in TCRdb shows in-frame clones only, minus some. The table records about 34,000 clones, 80% of them present only once. Material: peripheral blood. These receptors were obtained from a man aged 80 or over with acute or convalescent COVID-19. The CDR3 runs from the conserved cysteine through the conserved F or W. The D gene is left open where the match is weak. Size values are once, few and many counts, or a class for expanded clones, and some rows have none.

D: .
size: .
V: TRBV29-1
J: TRBJ1-2
CDR3: CSVASQGNRFGYTF
DNA: TGCAGCGTTGCCTCCCAGGGGAATAGGTTTGGCTACACCTTC

D: TRBD1
size: .
V: TRBV2
J: TRBJ2-4
CDR3: CASSRTGKNIQYF
DNA: TGTGCCAGCAGTCGGACAGGGAAAAACATTCAGTACTTC

D: .
size: .
V: TRBV9
J: TRBJ1-6
CDR3: CASSPQRADNSPLHF
DNA: TGTGCCAGCAGCCCGCAGAGGGCGGATAATTCACCCCTCCACTTT

D: .
size: .
V: TRBV6-5
J: TRBJ2-7
CDR3: CASRRTAGETYEQYF
DNA: TGTGCCAGCAGAAGAACGGCAGGGGAAACATACGAGCAGTACTTC

D: TRBD1
size: .
V: TRBV4-2
J: TRBJ2-7
CDR3: CASSPLGTGEGEQYF
DNA: TGTGCCAGCAGCCCTTTAGGGACAGGGGAGGGCGAGCAGTACTTC

D: TRBD1
size: .
V: TRBV30
J: TRBJ1-2
CDR3: CAWSPRLGTGDNYGYTF
DNA: TGTGCCTGGAGCCCTCGCCTCGGGACAGGGGATAACTATGGCTACACCTTC

D: TRBD1
size: .
V: TRBV6-5
J: TRBJ2-3
CDR3: CASRTGRSTDTQYF
DNA: TGTGCCAGCCGGACAGGGAGAAGCACAGATACGCAGTATTTT

D: .
size: .
V: TRBV11-3
J: TRBJ2-2
CDR3: CASSYGEVTGELFF
DNA: TGTGCCAGCAGCTACGGGGAAGTCACCGGGGAGCTGTTTTTT

D: .
size: .
V: TRBV30
J: TRBJ2-5
CDR3: CAWSVGLRRETQYF
DNA: TGTGCCTGGAGTGTGGGACTCCGTAGAGAGACCCAGTACTTC

D: TRBD1
size: .
V: TRBV6-2/TRBV6-3
J: TRBJ2-7
CDR3: CASSRDRAGSYEQYF
DNA: TGTGCCAGCAGTCGGGACAGGGCCGGCTCCTACGAGCAGTACTTC

D: TRBD1
size: .
V: TRBV27
J: TRBJ2-7
CDR3: CASSSTGTGQYEQYF
DNA: TGTGCCAGCAGTTCAACCGGGACAGGGCAATACGAGCAGTACTTC

D: .
size: .
V: TRBV27
J: TRBJ2-5
CDR3: CASRRGAWETQYF
DNA: TGTGCCAGCAGAAGGGGTGCGTGGGAGACCCAGTACTTC

D: .
size: .
V: TRBV7-6
J: TRBJ1-2
CDR3: CARRQASNYGYTF
DNA: TGTGCCCGCCGACAGGCTTCTAACTATGGCTACACCTTC

D: TRBD1
size: .
V: TRBV28
J: TRBJ2-7
CDR3: CASSTPSGTGIYEQYF
DNA: TGTGCCAGCAGTACTCCATCCGGGACAGGAATATACGAGCAGTACTTC

D: .
size: .
V: TRBV18
J: TRBJ1-1
CDR3: CASSPGGGGTEAFF
DNA: TGTGCCAGCTCACCAGGGGGAGGGGGTACTGAAGCTTTCTTT

D: TRBD1
size: .
V: TRBV2
J: TRBJ1-3
CDR3: CASSVQGNSGNTIYF
DNA: TGTGCCAGCAGTGTACAGGGGAACTCTGGAAACACCATATATTTT

D: TRBD1
size: medium-sized
V: TRBV7-9
J: TRBJ2-7
CDR3: CASSPNPGQAYEQYF
DNA: TGTGCCAGCAGCCCCAACCCGGGACAGGCCTACGAGCAGTACTTC

D: .
size: .
V: TRBV6-5
J: TRBJ1-1
CDR3: CASSYSGRARTEAFF
DNA: TGTGCCAGCAGTTACTCCGGCAGGGCGAGAACTGAAGCTTTCTTT

D: .
size: .
V: TRBV3-1/TRBV3-2
J: TRBJ1-1
CDR3: CASSQDRGAWAEAFF
DNA: TGTGCCAGCAGCCAAGATCGCGGAGCTTGGGCTGAAGCTTTCTTT

D: .
size: .
V: TRBV5-5
J: TRBJ2-7
CDR3: CASRGPGGLYEQYF
DNA: TGTGCCAGCAGGGGCCCAGGGGGGTTGTACGAGCAGTACTTC

D: .
size: .
V: TRBV18
J: TRBJ1-2
CDR3: CASSTNSHYGYTF
DNA: TGTGCCAGCTCTACGAACAGCCACTATGGCTACACCTTC

D: TRBD2
size: .
V: TRBV6-5
J: TRBJ2-1
CDR3: CASRGGLAGSNEQFF
DNA: TGTGCCAGCAGGGGAGGACTAGCGGGAAGCAATGAGCAGTTCTTC

D: .
size: .
V: TRBV19
J: TRBJ1-1
CDR3: CASSASFEVNTEAFF
DNA: TGTGCCAGTAGTGCCTCATTTGAGGTAAACACTGAAGCTTTCTTT

D: .
size: .
V: TRBV18
J: TRBJ1-6
CDR3: CASSPWTADNSPLHF
DNA: TGTGCCAGCTCACCCTGGACAGCCGATAATTCACCCCTCCACTTT

D: TRBD2
size: .
V: TRBV5-1
J: TRBJ2-5
CDR3: CASSLNVAGQETQYF
DNA: TGCGCCAGCAGCTTAAACGTAGCGGGGCAAGAGACCCAGTACTTC

D: TRBD2
size: .
V: TRBV12-5
J: TRBJ2-3
CDR3: CASGSGLAGRTDTQYF
DNA: TGTGCTAGTGGTTCTGGACTAGCGGGGAGGACAGATACGCAGTATTTT

D: .
size: .
V: TRBV6-1
J: TRBJ2-6
CDR3: CASSEGIQSSGANVLTF
DNA: TGTGCCAGCAGTGAAGGGATACAGAGCTCTGGGGCCAACGTCCTGACTTTC

D: TRBD2
size: .
V: TRBV5-1
J: TRBJ2-7
CDR3: CASSLELAGAYEQYF
DNA: TGCGCCAGCAGCTTAGAGCTAGCGGGGGCCTACGAGCAGTACTTC

D: .
size: .
V: TRBV19
J: TRBJ1-2
CDR3: CASRLTANYGYTF
DNA: TGTGCCAGTAGATTGACAGCTAACTATGGCTACACCTTC

D: .
size: .
V: TRBV10-1
J: TRBJ1-5
CDR3: CASSWARDQPQHF
DNA: TGCGCCAGCAGTTGGGCCCGAGATCAGCCCCAGCATTTT

D: .
size: .
V: TRBV7-9
J: TRBJ1-4
CDR3: CASRRGRDEKLFF
DNA: TGTGCCAGCAGACGGGGGAGGGATGAAAAACTGTTTTTT

D: .
size: .
V: TRBV7-2
J: TRBJ2-7
CDR3: CASSSSSYEQYF
DNA: TGTGCCAGCAGCTCGAGCTCCTACGAGCAGTACTTC

D: .
size: .
V: TRBV9
J: TRBJ2-3
CDR3: CASSDGGSTDTQYF
DNA: TGTGCCAGCAGCGACGGCGGGAGCACAGATACGCAGTATTTT

D: TRBD2
size: .
V: TRBV4-1
J: TRBJ2-4
CDR3: CASSIDGTRLAKNIQYF
DNA: TGCGCCAGCAGCATCGATGGGACTAGATTGGCCAAAAACATTCAGTACTTC

D: TRBD1
size: .
V: TRBV30
J: TRBJ2-1
CDR3: CAWSIRGPSSYNEQFF
DNA: TGTGCCTGGAGTATTAGGGGGCCAAGCTCCTACAATGAGCAGTTCTTC

D: .
size: .
V: TRBV30
J: TRBJ2-7
CDR3: CAWREGTLYEQYF
DNA: TGTGCCTGGAGGGAGGGGACTTTGTACGAGCAGTACTTC

D: TRBD2
size: .
V: TRBV27
J: TRBJ2-7
CDR3: CASSLRSGRAAEQYF
DNA: TGTGCCAGCAGTTTGAGAAGCGGGAGGGCCGCCGAGCAGTACTTC

D: .
size: .
V: TRBV11-2
J: TRBJ2-7
CDR3: CASDSLHSEQYF
DNA: TGTGCCAGCGACAGTCTCCACTCCGAGCAGTACTTC

D: .
size: .
V: TRBV5-8
J: TRBJ2-3
CDR3: CASSRTGTSTDTQYF
DNA: TGTGCCAGCAGCAGGACCGGGACATCCACAGATACGCAGTATTTT

D: .
size: .
V: TRBV9
J: TRBJ1-4
CDR3: CASSPRQTTNEKLFF
DNA: TGTGCCAGCAGCCCCAGACAGACAACTAATGAAAAACTGTTTTTT

D: TRBD1
size: few
V: TRBV3-1/TRBV3-2
J: TRBJ1-6
CDR3: CASSQKTGTGGSPLHF
DNA: TGTGCCAGCAGCCAAAAAACCGGGACAGGGGGTTCACCCCTCCACTTT

D: TRBD2
size: .
V: TRBV14
J: TRBJ2-1
CDR3: CASSPTTSRYNEQFF
DNA: TGTGCCAGCAGCCCGACGACTAGCAGGTACAATGAGCAGTTCTTC

D: .
size: .
V: TRBV2
J: TRBJ2-1
CDR3: CASSDTSYNEQFF
DNA: TGTGCCAGCTCGGACACGTCCTACAATGAGCAGTTCTTC

D: .
size: .
V: TRBV3-1/TRBV3-2
J: TRBJ2-1
CDR3: CASSPQHSYNEQFF
DNA: TGTGCCAGCAGCCCGCAACATTCTTACAATGAGCAGTTCTTC

D: TRBD1
size: .
V: TRBV5-4
J: TRBJ2-7
CDR3: CASSLAFGGQGASEQYF
DNA: TGTGCCAGCAGCTTGGCTTTCGGGGGACAGGGGGCGAGCGAGCAGTACTTC

D: TRBD2
size: .
V: TRBV7-8
J: TRBJ2-1
CDR3: CASSLGRTSGRAMNEQFF
DNA: TGTGCCAGCAGCTTAGGAAGGACTAGCGGGAGGGCCATGAATGAGCAGTTCTTC

D: .
size: .
V: TRBV12-3/TRBV12-4
J: TRBJ1-2
CDR3: CASSDIYGYTF
DNA: TGTGCCAGCAGTGACATCTATGGCTACACCTTC

D: .
size: .
V: TRBV27
J: TRBJ1-1
CDR3: CASPSSNSPESNTEAFF
DNA: TGTGCCAGCCCATCCTCGAACAGCCCAGAATCGAACACTGAAGCTTTCTTT

D: .
size: once
V: TRBV30
J: TRBJ1-1
CDR3: CAWSVEGNTEAFF
DNA: TGTGCCTGGAGTGTTGAGGGGAACACTGAAGCTTTCTTT

D: .
size: .
V: TRBV30
J: TRBJ2-5
CDR3: CAWSAPVGLKRTQYF
DNA: TGTGCCTGGAGTGCCCCCGTCGGTCTGAAGAGAACCCAGTACTTC

D: .
size: .
V: TRBV18
J: TRBJ1-3
CDR3: CASSPESSGNTIYF
DNA: TGTGCCAGCTCCCCAGAGAGCTCTGGAAACACCATATATTTT

D: .
size: .
V: TRBV23-1
J: TRBJ2-1
CDR3: CASSQSPGWGSYNEQFF
DNA: TGCGCCAGCAGTCAATCCCCAGGGTGGGGCTCCTACAATGAGCAGTTCTTC

D: TRBD1
size: .
V: TRBV5-1
J: TRBJ2-6
CDR3: CASSTRTGKSSGANVLTF
DNA: TGCGCCAGCAGCACGCGGACAGGGAAGAGCTCTGGGGCCAACGTCCTGACTTTC